This TCR beta chain was sequenced for a study of shared clonotypes between healthy human individuals. Study observations and caveats: In having few donors, the study represented limited genetic and exposure-history diversity.

This table comes from immunoSEQ multiplex PCR, and its TCRdb copy is limited to in-frame clones, with some not included. The sample lists some 500,000 clones, about 96% occurring once. Of note for this clone: Its specificity is not known.

The origin of this receptor is a woman in her twenties or thirties in good health. Sequencing used naive CD4+ T cells sorted from blood. Subset here: CD45RA+ positively selected.

CDR3 region: CASSLGLGGGWPQHF. CDR3 DNA sequence: TGTGCCAGCAGTTTGGGGCTCGGGGGGGGTTGGCCCCAGCATTTT. The chain uses TRBV28 and TRBJ1-5, with D possibly TRBD1 on 5 matching bases. The CDR3 sequence is 15 residues long. The germline V and J ends were trimmed by 3 bases and 9 bases, with 18 bases remaining between them. Looked up from germline, CDR1 is MDHEN and CDR2 is SYDVKM.